One sample yielded the 9 T cell receptor beta chains listed below, sequenced in a study of T cells in Graves' hyperthyroidism and ophthalmopathy (dated by TCRdb to about 2019). The method behind the library was multiplex PCR. Sequencing used an Illumina HiSeq 2000. The TCR beta CDR3 regions were amplified from RNA transcripts. The TCR CDR3 was subjected to a first round of RT-PCR using the HTBI primer set and the Qiagen OneStep RT-PCR kit. TCRdb itself trimmed the public reads at Q25 with fastp, ran MiXCR and retained productive beta chains. Each CDR3 protein appears once, grouped with its most common genes and DNA. The sample has about 640,000 distinct CDR3 sequences on record, roughly 20% of them singletons. Roughly a third of the sample goes to the ten largest clones. Specimen: blood. All receptors derive from a man aged 25-40 years with Graves' ophthalmopathy.

This clonotype was seen more than once but under ten times. The rearrangement uses TRBV18 and TRBJ2-6, with D unresolved. The germline V gene encodes CDR1 KGHSH and CDR2 LQKENI. This CDR3 has 16 residues. The V and J ends lost 6 bases and 0 bases respectively, with 12 bases between them. CDR3 protein: CASSPGPPSGANVLTF. Written as DNA, the CDR3 is TGTGCCAGCTCGCCCGGACCGCCCTCTGGGGCCAACGTCCTGACTTTC.

V is TRBV7-2 and J is TRBJ2-3; TRBD2 aligns across 10 bases. The CDR3 consists of 16 residues. V lost 3 bases to trimming and J lost 0 bases; unmatched junction nucleotides: 3. In germline, CDR1 is SGHTA, CDR2 FQGNSA. The CDR3 coding sequence is TGTACCAGCAGCTTTGAGACTAGCGGGAGCACAGATACGCAGTATTTT. Translation: CTSSFETSGSTDTQYF. The entire variable domain, with the rest obtained from reference TRBV7-2 and TRBJ2-3, is as follows: GAGVSQSPSNKVTEKGKDVELRCDPISGHTALYWYRQSLGQGLEFLIYFQGNSAPDKSGLPSDRFSAERTGGSVSTLTIQRTQQEDSAVYLCTSSFETSGSTDTQYFGPGTRLTVL.

This clonotype was detected only a few times. This chain uses TRBV5-1 with TRBJ2-7, with a possible D match to TRBD1 (6 bases). Trimming shortened V by 4 bases and J by 0 bases, and 14 bases separated the two germline ends. CDR3 size: 15 residues. Germline V gives CDR1 SGHRS, CDR2 YFSETQ. The CDR3 nucleotides are TGCGCCAGCAGCCCAATAACAGGGAGCTCCTACGAGCAGTACTTC. Its translation: CASSPITGSSYEQYF.

This clonotype was recorded a few times. The chain has TRBV10-3 and TRBJ1-6; 10 nucleotides match TRBD1. The CDR3 spans 15 residues. The V gene end was trimmed by 3 bases and the J gene end by 7 bases; junction bases not matched to a gene: 3. In germline, CDR1 is ENHRY, CDR2 SYGVKD. CDR3 DNA: TGTGCCATCAGTGACCTGGGACAGGGGAATTCACCCCTCCACTTT. Protein sequence: CAISDLGQGNSPLHF.

The chain employs TRBV5-6 and TRBJ2-3; 10 nucleotides align to TRBD2. The trim removed 2 bases at V and 5 bases at J, leaving 11 bases unmatched. CDR3 size: 17 residues. The germline gives CDR1 SGHDT, CDR2 YYEEEE. CDR3 amino acids: CASSLGLAEFAGDTQYF. The CDR3 DNA sequence: TGTGCCAGCAGCTTAGGACTAGCGGAGTTCGCCGGAGATACGCAGTATTTT.

This clonotype has ten or more counts. V usage is TRBV5-1 and J usage is TRBJ1-1; D is possibly TRBD1 (6 bases). CDR1 is SGHRS and CDR2 is YFSETQ in the germline V gene. V shed 2 bases and J shed 2 bases, with 10 bases lying between them. This CDR3 contains 14 residues. Here the CDR3 DNA reads TGCGCCAGCAGCTTTGAGGACAGAAACACTGAAGCTTTCTTT. As protein: CASSFEDRNTEAFF.

In this sample, this clonotype turned up a few times. This chain uses TRBV6-2 or TRBV6-3 with TRBJ1-5; D unresolved. The CDR3 runs 16 residues. Germline V gene sequence: CDR1 MNHEY, CDR2 SVGEGT. V shed 0 bases and J shed 1 base, with 10 bases lying between them. This CDR3 is CASSYSKGGSNQPQHF. CDR3 coding DNA: TGTGCCAGCAGTTACTCTAAGGGAGGAAGCAATCAGCCCCAGCATTTT.

V gene TRBV18 combines with J gene TRBJ2-7; D remains ambiguous. V was shortened by 2 bases and J by 0 bases, with 11 bases between the two germline ends. CDR3 length: 15 residues. Germline CDR1 reads KGHSH; CDR2 reads LQKENI. The CDR3 sequence: CASSPTAVSSYEQYF. The CDR3 DNA reads as TGTGCCAGCTCACCAACGGCGGTAAGCTCCTACGAGCAGTACTTC. The complete variable domain, with remaining parts taken from reference TRBV18 and TRBJ2-7, reads NAGVMQNPRHLVRRRGQEARLRCSPMKGHSHVYWYRQLPEEGLKFMVYLQKENIIDESGMPKERFSAEFPKEGPSILRIQQVVRGDSAAYFCASSPTAVSSYEQYFGPGTRLTVT.

The chain recombines TRBV20-1 with TRBJ2-5; the D gene is possibly TRBD2 (6 bases). Per germline, CDR1 DFQATT and CDR2 SNEGSKA (reference sequence). The germline V and J ends were trimmed by 6 bases and 5 bases, with 13 bases remaining between them. The CDR3 is made up of 12 amino acids. The CDR3 DNA follows: TGCAGTGCCTTGACTAGTTACGAGACCCAGTACTTC. Encoded protein: CSALTSYETQYF.